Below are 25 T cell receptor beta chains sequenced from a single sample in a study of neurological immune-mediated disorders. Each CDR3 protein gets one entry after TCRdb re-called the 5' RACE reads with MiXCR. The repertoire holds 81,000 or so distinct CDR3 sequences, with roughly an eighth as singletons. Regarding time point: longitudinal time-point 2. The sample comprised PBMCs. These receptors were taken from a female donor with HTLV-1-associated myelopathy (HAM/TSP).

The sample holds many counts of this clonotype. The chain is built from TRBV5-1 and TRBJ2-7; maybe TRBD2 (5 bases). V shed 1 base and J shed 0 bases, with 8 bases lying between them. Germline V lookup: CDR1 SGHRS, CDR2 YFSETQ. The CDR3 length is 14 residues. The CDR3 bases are TGCGCCAGCAGCTTGATGGACTCCTCCTACGAGCAGTACTTC. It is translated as CASSLMDSSYEQYF.

DNA for the CDR3: TGTGCCAGCAGTTCACCTTTCGACAGGGGGCCCAACACCGGGGAGCTGTTTTTT. It yields the protein CASSSPFDRGPNTGELFF. The rearrangement links TRBV7-6 to TRBJ2-2; 10 bases are shared with TRBD1. The V gene end was trimmed by 6 bases and the J gene end by 2 bases; junction bases not matched to a gene: 12. CDR3 length: 18 amino acids. Germline CDR1 is SGHVS and CDR2 is FNYEAQ.

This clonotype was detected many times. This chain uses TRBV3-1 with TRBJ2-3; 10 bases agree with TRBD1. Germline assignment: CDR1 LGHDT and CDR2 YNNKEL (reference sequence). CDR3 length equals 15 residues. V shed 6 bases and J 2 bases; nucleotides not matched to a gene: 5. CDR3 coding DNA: TGTGCCAGCAGAAAGACAGGGGGCCCCACAGATACGCAGTATTTT. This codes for CASRKTGGPTDTQYF.

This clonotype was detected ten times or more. For the CDR3, the DNA is TGCGCCAGCAGCTTGGTGGGGACGTCTGAAAAACTGTTTTTT. This encodes CASSLVGTSEKLFF. The gene calls are TRBV5-1 and TRBJ1-4, with a tentative D call TRBD1 (5 bases). Looked up from germline, CDR1 is SGHRS and CDR2 is YFSETQ. V dropped 0 bases and J dropped 7 bases, with 10 bases sitting between them. The CDR3 has 14 amino acids.

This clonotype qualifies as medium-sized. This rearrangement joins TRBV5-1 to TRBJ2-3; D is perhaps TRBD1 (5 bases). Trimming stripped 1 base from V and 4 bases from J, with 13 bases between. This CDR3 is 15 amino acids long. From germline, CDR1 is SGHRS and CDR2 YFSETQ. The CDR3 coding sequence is TGCGCCAGCAGCTTGAGACAGTCACGATCAGATACGCAGTATTTT. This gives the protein CASSLRQSRSDTQYF.

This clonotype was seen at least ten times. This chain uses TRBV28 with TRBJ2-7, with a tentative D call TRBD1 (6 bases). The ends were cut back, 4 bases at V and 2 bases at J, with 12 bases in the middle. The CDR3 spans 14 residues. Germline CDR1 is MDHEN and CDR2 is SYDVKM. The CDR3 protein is CASSSGTNTYEQYF. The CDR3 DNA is TGTGCCAGCAGTTCCGGGACAAACACCTACGAGCAGTACTTC.

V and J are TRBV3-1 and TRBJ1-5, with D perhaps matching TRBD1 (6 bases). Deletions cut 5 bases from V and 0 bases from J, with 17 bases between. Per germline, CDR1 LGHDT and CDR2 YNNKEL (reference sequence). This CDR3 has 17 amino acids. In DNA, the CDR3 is TGTGCCAGCAGCGGGGGCGGATGGGGCGATAGCAATCAGCCCCAGCATTTT. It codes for CASSGGGWGDSNQPQHF.

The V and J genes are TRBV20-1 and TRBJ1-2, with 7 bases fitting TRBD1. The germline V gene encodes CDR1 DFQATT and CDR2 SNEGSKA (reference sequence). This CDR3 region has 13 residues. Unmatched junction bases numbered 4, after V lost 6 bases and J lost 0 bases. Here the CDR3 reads CSAEGQANYGYTF. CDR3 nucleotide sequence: TGCAGTGCCGAAGGACAGGCTAACTATGGCTACACCTTC.

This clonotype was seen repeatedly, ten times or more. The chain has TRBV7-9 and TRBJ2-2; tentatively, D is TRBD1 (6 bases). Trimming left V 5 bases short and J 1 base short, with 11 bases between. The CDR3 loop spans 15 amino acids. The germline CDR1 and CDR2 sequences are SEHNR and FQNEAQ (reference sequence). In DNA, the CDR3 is TGTGCCAGCAGCCCAGACAGGATGAACACCGGGGAGCTGTTTTTT. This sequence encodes CASSPDRMNTGELFF. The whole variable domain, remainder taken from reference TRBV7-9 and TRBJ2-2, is DTGVSQNPRHKITKRGQNVTFRCDPISEHNRLYWYRQTLGQGPEFLTYFQNEAQLEKSRLLSDRFSAERPKGSFSTLEIQRTEQGDSAMYLCASSPDRMNTGELFFGEGSRLTVL.

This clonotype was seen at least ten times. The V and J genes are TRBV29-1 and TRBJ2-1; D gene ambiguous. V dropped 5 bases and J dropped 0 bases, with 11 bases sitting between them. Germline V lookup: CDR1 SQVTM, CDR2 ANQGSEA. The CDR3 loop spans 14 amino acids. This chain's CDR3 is CSVNNSSSYNEQFF. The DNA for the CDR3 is TGCAGCGTTAATAACAGCAGCTCCTACAATGAGCAGTTCTTC.

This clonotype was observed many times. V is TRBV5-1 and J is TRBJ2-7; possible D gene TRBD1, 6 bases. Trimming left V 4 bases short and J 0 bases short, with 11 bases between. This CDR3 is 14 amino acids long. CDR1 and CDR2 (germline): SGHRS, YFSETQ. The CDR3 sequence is CASSKDRPSYEQYF. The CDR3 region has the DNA TGCGCCAGCAGCAAGGACAGACCCTCCTACGAGCAGTACTTC.

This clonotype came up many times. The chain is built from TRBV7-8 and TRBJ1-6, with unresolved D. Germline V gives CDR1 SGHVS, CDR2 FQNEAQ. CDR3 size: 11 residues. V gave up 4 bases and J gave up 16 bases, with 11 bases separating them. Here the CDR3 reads CASSSPGGLHF. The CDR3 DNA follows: TGTGCCAGCAGCTCTCCGGGAGGACTCCACTTT.

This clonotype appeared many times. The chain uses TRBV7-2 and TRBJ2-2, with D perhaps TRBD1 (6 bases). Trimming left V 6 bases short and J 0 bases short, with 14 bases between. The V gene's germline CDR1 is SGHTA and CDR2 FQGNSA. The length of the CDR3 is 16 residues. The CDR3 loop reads CASSNYRAPNTGELFF. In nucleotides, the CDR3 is TGTGCCAGCAGTAATTACAGGGCTCCGAACACCGGGGAGCTGTTTTTT.

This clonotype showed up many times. This chain's CDR3 is CASSQGRQGVNRGELFF. CDR3 in DNA: TGCGCCAGCAGCCAAGGACGACAGGGGGTGAATAGGGGGGAGCTGTTTTTT. The chain links TRBV4-1 to TRBJ2-2, with TRBD1 identical over 9 bases. Germline V CDR1 and CDR2: MGHRA, YSYEKL. V lost 1 base and J lost 8; bases outside the gene matches: 11. CDR3 length: 17 residues.

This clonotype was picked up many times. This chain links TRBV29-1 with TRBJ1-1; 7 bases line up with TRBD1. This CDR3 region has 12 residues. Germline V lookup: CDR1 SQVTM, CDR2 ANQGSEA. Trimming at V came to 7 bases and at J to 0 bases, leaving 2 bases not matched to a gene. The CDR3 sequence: CSGDSMNTEAFF. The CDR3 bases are TGCAGCGGGGACAGCATGAACACTGAAGCTTTCTTT.

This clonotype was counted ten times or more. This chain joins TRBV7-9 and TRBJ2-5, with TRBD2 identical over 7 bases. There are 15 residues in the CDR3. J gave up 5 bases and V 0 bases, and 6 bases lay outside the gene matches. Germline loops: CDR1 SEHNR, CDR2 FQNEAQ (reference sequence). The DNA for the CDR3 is TGTGCCAGCAGCTTAGCCCGGCGGGGAGGGGAGACCCAGTACTTC. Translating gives CASSLARRGGETQYF.

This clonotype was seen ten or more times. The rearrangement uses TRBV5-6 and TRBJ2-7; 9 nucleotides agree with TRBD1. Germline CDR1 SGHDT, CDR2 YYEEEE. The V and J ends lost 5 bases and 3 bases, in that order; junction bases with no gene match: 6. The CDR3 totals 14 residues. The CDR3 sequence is CASRPRQGVYEQYF. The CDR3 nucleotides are TGTGCCAGCAGACCTAGACAGGGGGTCTACGAGCAGTACTTC.

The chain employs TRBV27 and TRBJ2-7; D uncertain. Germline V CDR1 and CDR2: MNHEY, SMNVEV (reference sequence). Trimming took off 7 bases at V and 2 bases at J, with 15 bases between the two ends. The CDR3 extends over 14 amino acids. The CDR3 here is CASTSLGFPYEQYF. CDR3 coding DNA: TGTGCCAGCACCTCTTTGGGGTTCCCCTACGAGCAGTACTTC.

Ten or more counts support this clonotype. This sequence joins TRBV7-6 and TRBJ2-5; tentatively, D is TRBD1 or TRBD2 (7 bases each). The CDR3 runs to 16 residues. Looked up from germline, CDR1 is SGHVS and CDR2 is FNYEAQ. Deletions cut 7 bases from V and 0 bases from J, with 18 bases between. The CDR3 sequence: CASTPGGGQYQETQYF. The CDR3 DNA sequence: TGTGCCAGCACCCCTGGGGGGGGACAGTACCAAGAGACCCAGTACTTC.

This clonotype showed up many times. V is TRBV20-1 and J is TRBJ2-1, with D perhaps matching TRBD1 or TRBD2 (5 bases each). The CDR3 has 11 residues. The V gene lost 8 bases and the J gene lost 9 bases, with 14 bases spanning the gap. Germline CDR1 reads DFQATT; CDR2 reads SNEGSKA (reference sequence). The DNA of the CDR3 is TGCAGTCCAACCAGGGCGGGTGAGCAGTTCTTC. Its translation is CSPTRAGEQFF.

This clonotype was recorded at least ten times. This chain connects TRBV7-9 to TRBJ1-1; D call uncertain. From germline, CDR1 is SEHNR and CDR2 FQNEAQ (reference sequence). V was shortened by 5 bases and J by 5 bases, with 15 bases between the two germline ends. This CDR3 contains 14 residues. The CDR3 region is CASSPGLSGTEAFF. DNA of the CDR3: TGTGCCAGCAGCCCTGGGCTCAGTGGTACTGAAGCTTTCTTT.

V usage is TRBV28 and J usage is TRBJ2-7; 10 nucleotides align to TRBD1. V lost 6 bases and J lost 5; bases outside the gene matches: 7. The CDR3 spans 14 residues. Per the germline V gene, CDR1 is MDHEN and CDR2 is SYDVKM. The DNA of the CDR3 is TGTGCCAGCAGGACGACGGGACAGGGGAACGAGCAGTACTTC. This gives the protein CASRTTGQGNEQYF. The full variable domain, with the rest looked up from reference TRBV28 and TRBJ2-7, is DVKVTQSSRYLVKRTGEKVFLECVQDMDHENMFWYRQDPGLGLRLIYFSYDVKMKEKGDIPEGYSVSREKKERFSLILESASTNQTSMYLCASRTTGQGNEQYFGPGTRLTVT.

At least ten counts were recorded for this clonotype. This CDR3 is CASSLVSTGVDTQYF. The CDR3 coding sequence is TGTGCCAGCAGCTTAGTTTCGACAGGGGTAGATACGCAGTATTTT. The chain uses TRBV7-2 and TRBJ2-3; the match to TRBD1 covers 8 bases. V lost 1 base, J lost 5 bases, and 5 bases stayed unmatched. CDR1 and CDR2 (germline): SGHTA, FQGNSA. The length of the CDR3 is 15 residues.

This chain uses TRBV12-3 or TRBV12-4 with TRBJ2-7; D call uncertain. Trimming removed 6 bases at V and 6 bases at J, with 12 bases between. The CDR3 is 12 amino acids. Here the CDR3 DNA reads TGTGCCAGCAGGCGAACCCTTTCCGAGCAGTACTTC. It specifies CASRRTLSEQYF.

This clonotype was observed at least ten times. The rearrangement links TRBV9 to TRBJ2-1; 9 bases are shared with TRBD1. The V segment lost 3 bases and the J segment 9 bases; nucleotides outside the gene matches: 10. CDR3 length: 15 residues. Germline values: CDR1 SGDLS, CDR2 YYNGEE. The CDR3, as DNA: TGTGCCAGCAGCGCCGGGGGGACAGGGCGGGGTGAGCAGTTCTTC. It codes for CASSAGGTGRGEQFF.